Following are 12 T cell receptor beta chains from one sample sequenced in a study of OX40 agonist ivuxolimab in advanced cancers. Data came from immunoSEQ multiplex PCR; TCRdb stores just in-frame clones and leaves some out. This table holds about 81,000 clones, more than 70% found once. The sample here was CD4+ or CD8+ T cells sorted from blood, taken in a trial of the OX40 agonist ivuxolimab. The receptor set was obtained from an adult with an advanced solid tumor such as melanoma, head and neck, liver or kidney cancer.

The gene calls are TRBV19 and TRBJ2-1; TRBD2 aligns across 7 bases. V shed 3 bases, J shed 10 bases, and the junction held 12 bases outside the gene matches. The CDR3 length is 15 residues. Per germline, CDR1 LNHDA and CDR2 SQIVND (reference sequence). CDR3 sequence (DNA): TGTGCCAGTAGTATCTCCGGGACTAAATCCTACGAGCAGTTCTTC. This sequence encodes CASSISGTKSYEQFF.

As for this clone: The CDR3 does not end in the conserved phenylalanine or tryptophan, so this is likely a read error. J is TRBJ1-6 and V is TRBV7-2; D gene unclear. This CDR3 is built from 13 residues. CDR1 is SGHTA and CDR2 is FQGNSA in the germline V gene. The V gene lost 5 bases and the J gene lost 7 bases, with 9 bases spanning the gap. The DNA for the CDR3 is TGTGCCAGCAGCCTTTCTGGAAATTCACCCCTCCACCTT. It codes for CASSLSGNSPLHL.

The chain joins TRBV5-1 to TRBJ1-1, with D hard to call. Trimming cost V 5 bases and J 4 bases, with 12 bases left between them. The CDR3 has 13 residues. Germline V gives CDR1 SGHRS, CDR2 YFSETQ. CDR3 protein: CASRVDITTEAFF. CDR3 nucleotides: TGCGCCAGCAGGGTCGACATAACCACTGAAGCTTTCTTT.

V gene TRBV4-1 combines with J gene TRBJ2-5; D gene ambiguous. Germline CDR1 is MGHRA and CDR2 is YSYEKL. This CDR3 has 16 amino acids. Deletions cut 1 base from V and 6 bases from J, with 18 bases between. The CDR3: CASSQVDLMVYQTQYF. CDR3 DNA sequence: TGCGCCAGCAGCCAAGTTGATCTAATGGTATATCAGACCCAGTACTTC.

The gene calls are TRBV6-1 and TRBJ2-1; TRBD2 might be the D (5 bases). The germline V gene has CDR1 MNHNS and CDR2 SASEGT. With 9 bases removed from V and 2 bases from J, the gap between germline ends came to 14 bases. The CDR3 sequence is 14 residues long. For the CDR3, the DNA is TGTGCCAGTAGAAGAGGGCAAGCCTACAATGAGCAGTTCTTC. Its protein product is CASRRGQAYNEQFF.

This chain connects TRBV12-5 to TRBJ1-1; unclear D gene. V gave up 6 bases and J gave up 4 bases, with 12 bases separating them. The CDR3 is 13 residues long. The germline gives CDR1 LGHNT, CDR2 FRNRAP. The CDR3 DNA reads TGTGCTAGTGGCACCCTCGCGGGCACTGAAGCTTTCTTT. Translating it yields CASGTLAGTEAFF.

This rearrangement joins TRBV11-1 to TRBJ1-4; TRBD1 aligns across 11 bases. Germline V CDR1 and CDR2: SGHAT, FQDESV (reference sequence). The CDR3 is made up of 17 amino acids. Trimming took 3 bases from V and 0 from J; bases not matched to a gene: 3. The DNA for the CDR3 is TGTGCCAGCAGCTTGGACAGGGGGCGAACAACTAATGAAAAACTGTTTTTT. Translating it yields CASSLDRGRTTNEKLFF.

This chain links TRBV6-1 with TRBJ2-2, with TRBD1 identical over 8 bases. Germline V CDR1 and CDR2: MNHNS, SASEGT. The CDR3 covers 15 residues. V was pared by 7 bases and J by 4 bases, with 8 bases of the junction left unmatched. DNA of the CDR3: TGTGCCAGCACTCCAGGACAGGGTGGCACCGGGGAGCTGTTTTTT. It encodes CASTPGQGGTGELFF.

The V call is TRBV7-2, the J call TRBJ2-3; 9 bases map to TRBD2. The CDR3 has 14 residues. The junction had 11 bases not matched to a gene; V was cut back by 4 bases and J by 12 bases. CDR1 SGHTA and CDR2 FQGNSA come from the germline V gene. The CDR3 DNA sequence: TGTGCCAGCAGCTGGGGTGGGCTAGCGGGGAATCAGTATTTT. Protein sequence: CASSWGGLAGNQYF.

The chain links TRBV6-4 to TRBJ2-6; D not certain. The CDR3 has 16 residues. Germline values: CDR1 MRHNA, CDR2 SNTAGT. V lost 2 bases to trimming and J lost 2 bases, with 10 bases between them. Here the CDR3 reads CASSDGNAAGANVLTF. The CDR3 nucleotides are TGTGCCAGCAGTGACGGGAACGCAGCTGGGGCCAACGTCCTGACTTTC.

The genes are TRBV4-3 and TRBJ1-5, with D unclear. Trimming stripped 0 bases from V and 8 bases from J, with 8 bases between. The CDR3 loop spans 13 amino acids. Germline V gene lookup returns CDR1 LGHNA and CDR2 YSLEER. As DNA, the CDR3 is TGCGCCAGCAGCCAAGATCGTCGGGAGCCCCAGCATTTT. This gives the protein CASSQDRREPQHF.

CDR3: CASTGTGVSPLHF. DNA of the CDR3: TGTGCCAGCACCGGGACAGGGGTTTCACCCCTCCACTTT. J is TRBJ1-6 and V is TRBV6-1; the match to TRBD1 covers 10 bases. Trimming removed 7 bases from V and 9 bases from J; junction bases left unmatched: 3. This CDR3 is built from 13 residues. From germline, CDR1 is MNHNS and CDR2 SASEGT.